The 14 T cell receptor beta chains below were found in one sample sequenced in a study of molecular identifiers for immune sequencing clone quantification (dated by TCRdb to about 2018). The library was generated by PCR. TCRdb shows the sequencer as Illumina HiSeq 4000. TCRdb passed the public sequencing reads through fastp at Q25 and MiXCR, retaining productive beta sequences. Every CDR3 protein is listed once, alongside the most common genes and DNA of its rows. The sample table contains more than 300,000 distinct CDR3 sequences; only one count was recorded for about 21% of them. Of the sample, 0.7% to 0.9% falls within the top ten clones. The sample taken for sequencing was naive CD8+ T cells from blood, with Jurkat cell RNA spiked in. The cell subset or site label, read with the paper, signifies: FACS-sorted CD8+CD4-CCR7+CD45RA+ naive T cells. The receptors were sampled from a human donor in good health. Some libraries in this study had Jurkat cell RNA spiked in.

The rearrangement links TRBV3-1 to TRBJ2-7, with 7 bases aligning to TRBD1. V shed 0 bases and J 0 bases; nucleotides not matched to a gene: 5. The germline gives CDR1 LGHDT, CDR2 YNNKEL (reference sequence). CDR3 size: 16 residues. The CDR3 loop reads CASSQDKDRSSYEQYF. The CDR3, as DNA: TGTGCCAGCAGCCAAGATAAGGACAGGAGCTCCTACGAGCAGTACTTC.

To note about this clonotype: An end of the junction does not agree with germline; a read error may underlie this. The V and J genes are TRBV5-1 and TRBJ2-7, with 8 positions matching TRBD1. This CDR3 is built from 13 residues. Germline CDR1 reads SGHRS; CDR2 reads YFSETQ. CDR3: CASSSGTGGERCF. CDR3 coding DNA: TGCGCCAGCAGCTCGGGGACAGGCGGCGAGCGGTGCTTC.

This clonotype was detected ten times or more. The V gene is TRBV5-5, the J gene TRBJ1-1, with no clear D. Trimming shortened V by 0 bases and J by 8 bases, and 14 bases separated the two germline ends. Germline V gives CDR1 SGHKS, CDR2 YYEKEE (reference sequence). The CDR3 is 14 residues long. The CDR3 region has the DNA TGTGCCAGCAGCTTGGGCGGAGAGGTTTCCGAAGCTTTCTTT. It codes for CASSLGGEVSEAFF.

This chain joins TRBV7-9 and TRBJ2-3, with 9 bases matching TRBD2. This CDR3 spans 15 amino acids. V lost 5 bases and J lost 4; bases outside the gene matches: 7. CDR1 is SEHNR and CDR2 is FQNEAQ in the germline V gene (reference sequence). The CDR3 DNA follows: TGTGCCAGCAGCGCAGAAGCGGGAGGCGCAGATACGCAGTATTTT. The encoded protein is CASSAEAGGADTQYF.

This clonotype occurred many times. For the CDR3, the DNA is TGTGCCAGCAGTTATCAGGGGACGGCTCCGACTGGCGCTTTCTTT. Its protein product is CASSYQGTAPTGAFF. The rearrangement joins TRBV6-5 to TRBJ1-1; maybe TRBD1 (6 bases). The V and J ends lost 3 bases and 11 bases respectively, with 22 bases between them. Germline loops: CDR1 MNHEY, CDR2 SVGAGI. CDR3 size: 15 residues.

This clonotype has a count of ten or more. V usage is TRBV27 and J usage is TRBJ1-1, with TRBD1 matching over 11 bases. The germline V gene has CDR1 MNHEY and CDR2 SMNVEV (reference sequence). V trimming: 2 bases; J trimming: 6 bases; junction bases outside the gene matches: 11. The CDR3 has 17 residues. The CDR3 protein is CASSLVPPGQGVAEAFF. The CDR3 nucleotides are TGTGCCAGCAGTTTAGTCCCCCCGGGACAGGGGGTCGCTGAAGCTTTCTTT.

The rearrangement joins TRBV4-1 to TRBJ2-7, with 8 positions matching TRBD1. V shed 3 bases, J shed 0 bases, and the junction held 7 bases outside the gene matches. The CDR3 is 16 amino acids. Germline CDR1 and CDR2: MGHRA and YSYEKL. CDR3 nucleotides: TGCGCCAGCAGCCAGGACAGGGCCCCCTCCTCCTACGAGCAGTACTTC. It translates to CASSQDRAPSSYEQYF.

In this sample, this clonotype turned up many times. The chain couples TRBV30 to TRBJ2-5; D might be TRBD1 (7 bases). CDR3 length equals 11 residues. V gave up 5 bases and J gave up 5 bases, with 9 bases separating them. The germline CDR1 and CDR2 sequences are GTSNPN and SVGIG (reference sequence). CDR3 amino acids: CAWAGGETQYF. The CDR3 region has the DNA TGTGCCTGGGCAGGGGGGGAGACCCAGTACTTC.

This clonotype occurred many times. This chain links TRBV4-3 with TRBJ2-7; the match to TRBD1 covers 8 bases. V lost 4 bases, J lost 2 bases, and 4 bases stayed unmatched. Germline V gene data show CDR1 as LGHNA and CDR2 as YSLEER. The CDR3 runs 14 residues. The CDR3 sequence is CASSPTTGAYEQYF. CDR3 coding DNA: TGCGCCAGCAGCCCGACGACAGGGGCCTACGAGCAGTACTTC.

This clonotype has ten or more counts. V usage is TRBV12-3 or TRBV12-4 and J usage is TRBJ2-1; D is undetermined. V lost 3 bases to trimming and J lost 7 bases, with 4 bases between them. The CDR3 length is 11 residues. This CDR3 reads CASSFGNEQFF. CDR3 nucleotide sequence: TGTGCCAGCAGTTTTGGGAATGAGCAGTTCTTC.

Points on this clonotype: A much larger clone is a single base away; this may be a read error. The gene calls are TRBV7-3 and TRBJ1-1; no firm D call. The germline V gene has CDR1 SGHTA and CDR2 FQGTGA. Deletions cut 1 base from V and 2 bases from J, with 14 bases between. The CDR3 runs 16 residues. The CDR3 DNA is TGTGCCAGCAGCTTAAGTGGGGTAGGAACCAACACTGAAGCTTTCTTT. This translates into CASSLSGVGTNTEAFF.

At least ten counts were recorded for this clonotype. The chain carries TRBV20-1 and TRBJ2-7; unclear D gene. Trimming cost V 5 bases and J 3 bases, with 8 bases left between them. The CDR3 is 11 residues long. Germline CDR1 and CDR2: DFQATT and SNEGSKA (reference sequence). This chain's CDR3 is CSAHAIYEQYF. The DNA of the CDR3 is TGCAGTGCTCACGCGATCTACGAGCAGTACTTC.

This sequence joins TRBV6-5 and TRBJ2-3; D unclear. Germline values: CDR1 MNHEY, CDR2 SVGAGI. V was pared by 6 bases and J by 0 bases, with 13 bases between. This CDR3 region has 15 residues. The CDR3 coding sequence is TGTGCCAGCAGGGATCGACACGGGAGCACAGATACGCAGTATTTT. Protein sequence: CASRDRHGSTDTQYF.

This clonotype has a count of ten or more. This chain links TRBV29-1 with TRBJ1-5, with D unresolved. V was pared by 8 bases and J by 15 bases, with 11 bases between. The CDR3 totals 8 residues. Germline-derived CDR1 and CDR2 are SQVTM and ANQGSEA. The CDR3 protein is CSPLSLHF. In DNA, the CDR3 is TGCAGCCCCCTGTCACTGCATTTT.